A single sample is the source of the 8 T cell receptor beta chains below, sequenced in a study of blood T cell repertoires in COVID-19. Assay: immunoSEQ multiplex PCR; the TCRdb copy retains only in-frame clones and omits some. The sample contains 360,000 or so clones, roughly nine tenths of which appear only once. Sequences were obtained from peripheral blood. The receptor set was obtained from a woman between 55 and 75 years old with COVID-19, enrolled during active disease.

The chain has TRBV2 and TRBJ1-2; possible D gene TRBD1, 6 bases. From germline, CDR1 is SNHLY and CDR2 FYNNEI. CDR3 size: 12 residues. V lost 7 bases and J lost 6, with 12 bases in between. The CDR3 loop is CASIGRGDGYTF. As DNA, the CDR3 is TGTGCCAGCATCGGCAGGGGCGATGGCTACACCTTC.

The chain uses TRBV28 and TRBJ1-5; 7 bases are shared with TRBD1. The CDR3 contains 15 residues. J lost 0 bases, V lost 3 bases, and 2 bases had no gene match. Germline V gene sequence: CDR1 MDHEN, CDR2 SYDVKM. The CDR3 bases are TGTGCCAGCAGTTTGGGACAGTATAGCAATCAGCCCCAGCATTTT. Translating gives CASSLGQYSNQPQHF.

The chain employs TRBV7-6 and TRBJ1-2; tentatively, D is TRBD1 (5 bases). The CDR3 totals 14 residues. Trimming shortened V by 2 bases and J by 4 bases, and 11 bases separated the two germline ends. CDR1 is SGHVS and CDR2 is FNYEAQ in the germline V gene. The CDR3 spells CASSLSQGGYGYTF. The CDR3 DNA is TGTGCCAGCAGCTTAAGCCAGGGCGGCTATGGCTACACCTTC.

This chain connects TRBV19 to TRBJ1-3; perhaps TRBD1 as D (6 bases). Trimming cost V 8 bases and J 7 bases, with 21 bases left between them. The CDR3 sequence is 15 residues long. CDR1 LNHDA and CDR2 SQIVND come from the germline V gene (reference sequence). The CDR3 protein is CASGSRGAPRNTIYF. CDR3 sequence (DNA): TGTGCCAGTGGAAGTCGGGGGGCTCCCCGGAACACCATATATTTT.

V gene TRBV5-8 combines with J gene TRBJ1-6; tentative D call: TRBD1 (5 bases). This CDR3 contains 14 residues. V was pared by 1 base and J by 10 bases, with 12 bases between. Germline V gene sequence: CDR1 SGHTS, CDR2 YDEGEE. The CDR3 sequence is CASSLWRGGSPLHF. In nucleotides, the CDR3 is TGTGCCAGCAGCTTGTGGCGGGGCGGCTCACCCCTCCACTTT.

V and J are TRBV6-5 and TRBJ1-1; TRBD1 aligns across 10 bases. The CDR3 is 15 residues long. Trimming removed 2 bases from V and 4 bases from J; junction bases left unmatched: 4. Germline CDR1 reads MNHEY; CDR2 reads SVGAGI. Here the CDR3 DNA reads TGTGCCAGCAGTTACGACAGGGGGCTGAGCACTGAAGCTTTCTTT. It is translated as CASSYDRGLSTEAFF.

The J gene is TRBJ1-1, the V gene TRBV27; no definite D call. Germline assignment: CDR1 MNHEY and CDR2 SMNVEV (reference sequence). The CDR3 contains 13 residues. Trimming removed 6 bases at V and 7 bases at J, with 15 bases between. For the CDR3, the DNA is TGTGCCAGCAGCCGCCATTCGGTCGATGAAGCTTTCTTT. Its protein product is CASSRHSVDEAFF.

The chain joins TRBV28 to TRBJ1-4; tentatively, D is TRBD1 (6 bases). Germline-derived CDR1 and CDR2 are MDHEN and SYDVKM. V dropped 4 bases and J dropped 7 bases, with 19 bases sitting between them. This CDR3 is 16 amino acids long. This CDR3 reads CASSSLSQGIGEKLFF. In nucleotides, the CDR3 is TGTGCCAGCAGTTCCCTTTCACAGGGTATTGGTGAAAAACTGTTTTTT.